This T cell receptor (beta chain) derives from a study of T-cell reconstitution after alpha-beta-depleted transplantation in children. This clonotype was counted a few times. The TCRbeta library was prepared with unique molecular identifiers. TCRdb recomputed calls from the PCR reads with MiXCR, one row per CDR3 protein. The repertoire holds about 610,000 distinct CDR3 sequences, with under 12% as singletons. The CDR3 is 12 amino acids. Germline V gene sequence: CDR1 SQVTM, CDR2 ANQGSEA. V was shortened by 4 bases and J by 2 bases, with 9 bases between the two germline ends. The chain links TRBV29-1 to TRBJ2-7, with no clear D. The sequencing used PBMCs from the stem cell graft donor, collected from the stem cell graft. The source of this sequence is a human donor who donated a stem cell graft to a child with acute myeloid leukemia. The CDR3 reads CSVANLPYEQYF. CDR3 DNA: TGCAGCGTTGCCAACTTACCCTACGAGCAGTACTTC.